This TCR beta chain is drawn from a study of breast tumors, draining lymph nodes, adjacent tissues. Looked up from germline, CDR1 is MNHEY and CDR2 is SVGAGI. The CDR3 spans 15 residues. This clonotype has only one observation. Its antigen is not identified. A clone one base away is much larger, so this may be a read error. TCRdb reanalysed the multiplex PCR reads using MiXCR and keeps one entry per CDR3 protein. The table shows fewer than 300,000 distinct CDR3 sequences, with 32% occurring only once. Study-level findings and limits: Tumor repertoires ranked between lymph nodes and nontumor tissue in diversity, with V and J gene preferences. Tumor and nontumor repertoires were significantly more similar in luminal-like than in basal-like breast cancer. That most tumor T cells come from lymph nodes remained unproven. The data were judged consistent with most tumor T cells coming from lymph node and expanding in tumor.

Samples came from axillary lymph nodes draining the breast cancer. The source material was axillary lymph node tissue. V gene TRBV6-5 combines with J gene TRBJ2-3; TRBD1 agrees at 9 bases. This TCR was recovered from a female donor with breast cancer. Some clones in this sample may be carry-over from other donors' samples. The chain's CDR3 is CASSDPGQGTDTQCF. DNA of the CDR3: TGTGCCAGCAGTGATCCGGGACAGGGCACAGATACGCAGTGTTTT.